One sample yielded the 32 T cell receptor beta chains listed below, sequenced in a study of early T cells in non-severe SARS-CoV-2 infection (dated by TCRdb to the early 2020s). Library preparation was by 5' RACE. Sequencing was carried out with a NextSeq 500. TCRdb reworked the public reads: Q25 trimming with fastp, MiXCR clone assembly, productive beta chains retained. For every CDR3 protein sequence, its rows merge into one entry that carries the most common genes and DNA. This sample has roughly 99,000 distinct CDR3 sequences in its table, and roughly 11% of those were observed once. Under 9% of the sample is in the top ten clones. Material for sequencing was whole blood. The receptor set was obtained from an adult who was a healthcare worker with PCR-confirmed SARS-CoV-2 infection or an uninfected control (not recorded which).

This clonotype was seen many times. This chain uses TRBV15 with TRBJ1-2, with a weak D call TRBD1 (6 bases). Germline loops: CDR1 LNHNV, CDR2 YYDKDF (reference sequence). V dropped 1 base and J dropped 1 base, with 16 bases sitting between them. The CDR3 covers 17 residues. The CDR3 bases are TGTGCCACCAGCAGAGTTCGGGGGGGCGTCGGTAACTATGGCTACACCTTC. This gives the protein CATSRVRGGVGNYGYTF.

The sample holds a few counts of this clonotype. The rearrangement uses TRBV5-4 and TRBJ2-7; the match to TRBD1 covers 8 bases. From germline, CDR1 is SGHNT and CDR2 YYREEE (reference sequence). V gave up 0 bases and J gave up 6 bases; unmatched junction bases: 2. CDR3 length equals 13 residues. In DNA form, the CDR3 reads TGTGCCAGCAGCTTGGGGACAGGGATCGAGCAGTACTTC. It is translated as CASSLGTGIEQYF.

This clonotype was counted at least ten times. The V gene is TRBV27, the J gene TRBJ1-3, with D possibly TRBD1 on 5 matching bases. CDR1 is MNHEY and CDR2 is SMNVEV in the germline V gene (reference sequence). Deletions cut 1 base from V and 4 bases from J, with 11 bases between. The CDR3 length is 15 residues. The CDR3 nucleotides read TGTGCCAGCAGTTTATATCGGGGGGGAGGAAACACCATATATTTT. As protein: CASSLYRGGGNTIYF.

In this sample, this clonotype turned up a few times. J is TRBJ1-1 and V is TRBV6-1, with a possible D match to TRBD1 (6 bases). CDR3 size: 12 residues. The germline CDR1 and CDR2 sequences are MNHNS and SASEGT. CDR3 bases: TGTGGTACAGGGTTAATGAACACTGAAGCTTTCTTT. Protein: CGTGLMNTEAFF.

This clonotype was picked up many times. V and J are TRBV6-2 or TRBV6-3 and TRBJ2-7, with 7 bases aligning to TRBD2. Per germline, CDR1 MNHEY and CDR2 SVGEGT. CDR3 length equals 13 residues. The junction had 2 bases not matched to a gene; V was cut back by 6 bases and J by 0 bases. The CDR3 DNA is TGTGCCAGCAGCGGCGGGAGCTCCTACGAGCAGTACTTC. Protein sequence: CASSGGSSYEQYF.

This clonotype was seen many times. This chain connects TRBV12-3 or TRBV12-4 to TRBJ2-7; D is unclear. The CDR3 covers 14 residues. V was clipped by 2 bases and J by 5 bases, with 13 bases between them. The CDR3 DNA follows: TGTGCCAGCAGTTTACGGCCAGTATCTAACGAGCAGTACTTC. It codes for CASSLRPVSNEQYF.

This clonotype was recorded at least ten times. The chain recombines TRBV12-3 or TRBV12-4 with TRBJ1-2; D perhaps matches TRBD1 (5 bases). Deletions cut 5 bases from V and 5 bases from J, with 12 bases between. The length of the CDR3 is 13 residues. The CDR3 reads CASSPTASYGYTF. CDR3 in DNA: TGTGCCAGCAGTCCGACAGCTTCATATGGCTACACCTTC.

This clonotype occurred many times. The rearrangement uses TRBV5-1 and TRBJ2-2; D call uncertain. Looked up from germline, CDR1 is SGHRS and CDR2 is YFSETQ. V lost 4 bases and J lost 5, with 12 bases in between. The CDR3 extends over 14 amino acids. Here the CDR3 DNA reads TGCGCCAGCAGCCCACTCGCTGGAACCGGGGAGCTGTTTTTT. It specifies CASSPLAGTGELFF.

This clonotype came up many times. The chain combines TRBV28 with TRBJ2-4; possibly TRBD1 for D (5 bases). Trimming shortened V by 3 bases and J by 0 bases, and 9 bases separated the two germline ends. Germline values: CDR1 MDHEN, CDR2 SYDVKM. The CDR3 contains 15 residues. The CDR3 sequence: CASSFTGLAKNIQYF. In DNA form, the CDR3 reads TGTGCCAGCAGTTTTACAGGCCTAGCCAAAAACATTCAGTACTTC.

This clonotype was counted at least ten times. This chain uses TRBV12-3 or TRBV12-4 with TRBJ2-2; D is possibly TRBD1 (6 bases). CDR3 length equals 16 residues. V gave up 4 bases and J gave up 6 bases, with 18 bases separating them. CDR3 in DNA: TGTGCCAGCAGTTATGGGAATACAGGGAAGTCCGGGGAGCTGTTTTTT. It is translated as CASSYGNTGKSGELFF.

This clonotype came up a few times. The rearrangement uses TRBV19 and TRBJ2-7; 7 nucleotides line up with TRBD1. This CDR3 comprises 18 residues. Losses at the gene ends were 5 bases for V and 4 bases for J; bases not matched to a gene: 20. Germline loops: CDR1 LNHDA, CDR2 SQIVND (reference sequence). The CDR3 DNA reads as TGTGCCAGTAGTCACGGGACAGCCATCAGCGCCGAACTTTACGAGCAGTACTTC. It translates to CASSHGTAISAELYEQYF.

There are many counts of this clonotype. The genes are TRBV10-2 and TRBJ2-7; D is possibly TRBD2 (6 bases). Germline V gives CDR1 WSHSY, CDR2 SAAADI. This CDR3 spans 14 amino acids. The ends were cut back, 5 bases at V and 0 bases at J, with 11 bases in the middle. The CDR3, as DNA: TGCGCCAGCAGTACCGGGACTGGCTCCTACGAGCAGTACTTC. Protein: CASSTGTGSYEQYF.

This clonotype was seen at least ten times. The CDR3 nucleotides read TGTGCCAGCAGCCGCGGGACAGATACGCAGTATTTT. Protein sequence: CASSRGTDTQYF. The chain is built from TRBV7-9 and TRBJ2-3; D might be TRBD2 (5 bases). Trimming cost V 5 bases and J 3 bases, with 6 bases left between them. This CDR3 region has 12 residues. CDR1 and CDR2 (germline): SEHNR, FQNEAQ (reference sequence).

The chain carries TRBV11-2 and TRBJ2-7, with unresolved D. In germline, CDR1 is SGHAT, CDR2 FQNNGV. The CDR3 is 13 residues long. V lost 2 bases, J lost 2 bases, and 7 bases lay in between. The DNA of the CDR3 is TGTGCCAGCAGCTTAAGTAATCCCTACGAGCAGTACTTC. It encodes CASSLSNPYEQYF.

V gene TRBV28 combines with J gene TRBJ2-1; 7 bases align to TRBD2. There are 15 residues in the CDR3. Trimming cost V 4 bases and J 6 bases; bases outside gene matches: 9. The germline V gene encodes CDR1 MDHEN and CDR2 SYDVKM. The CDR3 DNA follows: TGTGCCAGCAGTTCTAATTACGGGAGGTCCAATGAGCAGTTCTTC. It encodes CASSSNYGRSNEQFF.

Only a few counts were recorded for this clonotype. The CDR3 nucleotides are TGTGCCAGCTCAGCCGGCTTCGGGGAGACCTACGAGCAGTACTTC. This sequence encodes CASSAGFGETYEQYF. J is TRBJ2-7 and V is TRBV18; D possibly corresponds to TRBD2 (5 bases). Looked up from germline, CDR1 is KGHSH and CDR2 is LQKENI. The CDR3 runs to 15 residues. V was cut by 5 bases and J by 2 bases, with 16 bases left in between.

This clonotype was observed a few times. The rearrangement uses TRBV5-1 and TRBJ2-1, with 7 nucleotides matching TRBD2. This CDR3 has 16 amino acids. Looked up from germline, CDR1 is SGHRS and CDR2 is YFSETQ. The J segment lost 6 bases and the V segment lost 3 bases, leaving 12 bases of the junction unmatched. This CDR3 is CASSWTSLNSGNEQFF. CDR3 bases: TGCGCCAGCAGCTGGACTAGTCTCAATAGTGGCAATGAGCAGTTCTTC.

This clonotype was recorded at least ten times. The chain couples TRBV5-6 to TRBJ2-3; D remains unclear. The V and J ends lost 4 bases and 2 bases respectively, with 14 bases between them. Germline V gene sequence: CDR1 SGHDT, CDR2 YYEEEE. This CDR3 comprises 15 residues. CDR3 DNA sequence: TGTGCCAGCAGCCGGGCCGGCCTATTCACAGATACGCAGTATTTT. Amino acids: CASSRAGLFTDTQYF.

This clonotype was counted only a few times. V is TRBV20-1 and J is TRBJ1-5; 7 bases align to TRBD1. The CDR3 covers 15 residues. Unmatched junction bases numbered 8, after V lost 2 bases and J lost 4 bases. Looked up from germline, CDR1 is DFQATT and CDR2 is SNEGSKA (reference sequence). The CDR3 sequence: CSARRPGGGNQPQHF. CDR3 bases: TGCAGTGCTAGACGTCCAGGGGGAGGAAATCAGCCCCAGCATTTT.

This clonotype was seen many times. The rearrangement links TRBV12-3 or TRBV12-4 to TRBJ2-3; 7 nucleotides align to TRBD2. The CDR3 totals 13 residues. Trimming took 1 base from V and 12 from J; bases not matched to a gene: 7. The DNA of the CDR3 is TGTGCCAGCAGTTTAGGAGCGGGAAAGTCCCAGTATTTT. Protein product: CASSLGAGKSQYF.

This clonotype has at least ten counts. The gene calls are TRBV3-1 and TRBJ2-3; weak D call: TRBD1 (6 bases). The CDR3 sequence is 15 residues long. CDR1 is LGHDT and CDR2 is YNNKEL in the germline V gene (reference sequence). Trimming stripped 5 bases from V and 5 bases from J, with 17 bases between. CDR3 bases: TGTGCCAGCAGCTTCCGGGACACCCGGAGAGATACGCAGTATTTT. It specifies CASSFRDTRRDTQYF.

This clonotype has at least ten counts. V gene TRBV6-5 combines with J gene TRBJ2-7; no clear D gene. CDR1 and CDR2 (germline): MNHEY, SVGAGI. V lost 8 bases and J lost 3, with 11 bases in between. The CDR3 is 12 amino acids. In DNA, the CDR3 is TGTGCCAGCGTTTCGGACGGCTACGAGCAGTACTTC. This codes for CASVSDGYEQYF.

This clonotype has more than one count but fewer than ten. This chain links TRBV2 with TRBJ2-5; either TRBD1 or TRBD2 may fit D (7 bases each). The CDR3 is 15 residues long. Per the germline V gene, CDR1 is SNHLY and CDR2 is FYNNEI. Trimming removed 5 bases at V and 0 bases at J, with 13 bases between. Here the CDR3 DNA reads TGTGCCAGCAGTCAGGGGGGGGACCACCAAGAGACCCAGTACTTC. As protein: CASSQGGDHQETQYF.

This clonotype has a count of ten or more. V gene TRBV20-1 combines with J gene TRBJ1-1; no definite D call. The CDR3 totals 11 residues. V was trimmed by 7 bases and J by 2 bases, leaving 8 bases between them. The germline V gene encodes CDR1 DFQATT and CDR2 SNEGSKA (reference sequence). Written as DNA, the CDR3 is TGCAGTGTTTCACCAAACACTGAAGCTTTCTTT. This translates into CSVSPNTEAFF.

This clonotype appeared many times. The chain employs TRBV20-1 and TRBJ2-1; 11 nucleotides match TRBD2. The V segment lost 3 bases and the J segment 8 bases; nucleotides outside the gene matches: 3. CDR3 size: 13 residues. Germline assignment: CDR1 DFQATT and CDR2 SNEGSKA (reference sequence). CDR3 in amino acids: CSASASGRYEQFF. CDR3 DNA sequence: TGCAGTGCTAGTGCTAGCGGGAGGTATGAGCAGTTCTTC.

This clonotype was counted between two and nine times. This chain joins TRBV6-6 and TRBJ2-1; D perhaps matches TRBD2 (5 bases). V was pared by 8 bases and J by 8 bases, with 22 bases between. This CDR3 is built from 15 residues. Germline V lookup: CDR1 MNHNY, CDR2 SVGAGI (reference sequence). The CDR3 sequence: CASQGSVDWFHEQFF. Written as DNA, the CDR3 is TGTGCCAGCCAAGGTTCAGTGGACTGGTTCCATGAGCAGTTCTTC.

The chain joins TRBV4-2 to TRBJ2-3; no clear D gene. Germline V gene lookup returns CDR1 LGHNA and CDR2 YNFKEQ. This CDR3 comprises 13 residues. Trimming shortened V by 4 bases and J by 6 bases, and 11 bases separated the two germline ends. CDR3 nucleotide sequence: TGTGCCAGCAGCCTCCACCCCACGGATACGCAGTATTTT. Translated, it gives CASSLHPTDTQYF.

This clonotype showed up just a few times. The CDR3 is CASSLGRRRGVLEKLFF. DNA of the CDR3: TGTGCCAGCAGCTTAGGTCGGAGACGGGGAGTACTTGAAAAACTGTTTTTT. The V gene is TRBV28, the J gene TRBJ1-4; D is undetermined. CDR3 size: 17 residues. Looked up from germline, CDR1 is MDHEN and CDR2 is SYDVKM. V dropped 6 bases and J dropped 7 bases, with 24 bases sitting between them.

The table lists this clonotype with many counts. The chain joins TRBV20-1 to TRBJ2-7; D may be TRBD1 or TRBD2 (5 bases each). The length of the CDR3 is 14 residues. Between the trimmed V and J ends, which lost 5 bases and 4 bases, there was a span of 18 bases. Germline V lookup: CDR1 DFQATT, CDR2 SNEGSKA (reference sequence). CDR3 residues: CSAPPGTGTYEQYF. CDR3 in DNA: TGCAGTGCTCCTCCCGGGACGGGTACGTACGAGCAGTACTTC.

This clonotype was seen at least ten times. The genes are TRBV21-1 and TRBJ2-1; TRBD2 is the table's D call, not checked against the DNA. TRBV21-1 represents a pseudogene. The CDR3 contains 16 residues. CDR3 DNA: TGTGCCAGCAGCAAAGGGACTAGCGGCTCCTACAATGAGCAGTTCTTC. This gives the protein CASSKGTSGSYNEQFF.

This clonotype was seen more than once but under ten times. V and J are TRBV5-1 and TRBJ1-2; 7 nucleotides agree with TRBD1. The J segment lost 5 bases and the V segment lost 3 bases, leaving 7 bases of the junction unmatched. The CDR3 extends over 14 amino acids. In germline, CDR1 is SGHRS, CDR2 YFSETQ. In DNA form, the CDR3 reads TGCGCCAGCAGCTCTACCTGGACAGGATATGGCTACACCTTC. It translates to CASSSTWTGYGYTF.

For this clonotype: The junction differs from germline at one of its ends, possibly a read error. The gene calls are TRBV7-9 and TRBJ1-6; D is unclear. The germline gives CDR1 SEHNR, CDR2 FQNEAQ (reference sequence). This CDR3 has 15 residues. In nucleotides, the CDR3 is TGTGTCAGCAGCCCAAGTAGGACGAGGAATTCACCCCTCCACTTT. As protein: CVSSPSRTRNSPLHF.